This TCR beta chain appears in the sequencing data of a study of cytomegalovirus exposure and HLA in healthy donors. Trimming left V 3 bases short and J 2 bases short, with 20 bases between. There are 18 residues in the CDR3. The V gene's germline CDR1 is LNHNV and CDR2 YYDKDF (reference sequence). Primers included in the PCR were 60 Vbeta and 13 Jbeta primers. Sequencing was performed with immunoSEQ multiplex PCR; in TCRdb, only in-frame clones are kept and a portion is missing. The sample lists 30,000 to 35,000 clones, about 70% occurring once. In the case of this clone: This specimen includes other DNA sequences encoding the same CDR3.

The sequence was obtained from a man aged 40-49 years in good health and CMV-seropositive. V gene TRBV15 combines with J gene TRBJ1-5; the D gene is possibly TRBD1 (6 bases). Sequences were obtained from PBMCs. CDR3 loop: CATSRVSGGFFGNQPQHF. The CDR3 bases are TGTGCCACCAGCAGGGTCTCGGGGGGCTTTTTTGGCAATCAGCCCCAGCATTTT.